This TCR beta chain is drawn from a study of cytomegalovirus exposure and HLA in healthy donors. Study information: Earlier work reported 100 million or so unique TCR beta sequences from 150 million to 200 million T cells.

Vbeta (60) and Jbeta (13) primers were used in the PCR. Profiling relied on immunoSEQ multiplex PCR, and the TCRdb table lists in-frame clones only, not all of them. The sample carries about 160,000 clones, 75% to 85% recorded once. As concerns this clone: The target antigen is unknown.

General observations from the study: A link between a missense DCLRE1C variant and TCR beta V- and J-gene trimming emerged from a later analysis. Another analysis was done later, and it associated more than 15,000 TCR beta sequences with HLA alleles at 0.05 false discovery rate.

The sample consisted of PBMCs. The sequence was collected from a man in his fifties in good health and CMV-seropositive.

CDR3 nucleotides: TGTGCCAGCGTGGACAGGGGGGCCGGCTACACCTTC. Translation: CASVDRGAGYTF. The chain uses TRBV2 and TRBJ1-2; 10 nucleotides align to TRBD1. J gave up 8 bases and V 8 bases, and 5 bases lay outside the gene matches. Germline lookup yields CDR1 SNHLY and CDR2 FYNNEI. The CDR3 is made up of 12 amino acids.